Listed here are 31 T cell receptor beta chains from one sample, sequenced in a study of cytomegalovirus exposure and HLA in healthy donors. The PCR used 60 Vbeta and 13 Jbeta primers. TCRdb's copy holds only in-frame clones and misses some; the assay was immunoSEQ multiplex PCR. The sample has 130,000 to 150,000 clones, around 82% seen once; the top ten hold approximately 6.3%. Specimen: PBMCs. The receptor set was obtained from a man aged 35 to 55 in good health and CMV-seropositive.

The rearrangement joins TRBV29-1 to TRBJ2-6; D unclear. The CDR3 consists of 14 residues. Germline loops: CDR1 SQVTM, CDR2 ANQGSEA. Between the trimmed V and J ends, which lost 1 base and 0 bases, there was a span of 4 bases. The CDR3 DNA sequence: TGCAGCGTTGAAGCCCTCTCTGGGGCCAACGTCCTGACTTTC. Translated, it gives CSVEALSGANVLTF.

The rearrangement links TRBV5-1 to TRBJ2-1; D is perhaps TRBD1 (6 bases). The CDR3 spans 15 residues. CDR1 SGHRS and CDR2 YFSETQ come from the germline V gene. The V and J ends lost 3 bases and 6 bases respectively, with 16 bases between them. The CDR3 loop reads CASSYRVSGTNEQFF. In DNA form, the CDR3 reads TGCGCCAGCAGCTACAGGGTTAGTGGTACCAATGAGCAGTTCTTC. The full variable domain, in which reference TRBV5-1 and TRBJ2-1 provide the parts outside the CDR3, is KAGVTQTPRYLIKTRGQQVTLSCSPISGHRSVSWYQQTPGQGLQFLFEYFSETQRNKGNFPGRFSGRQFSNSRSEMNVSTLELGDSALYLCASSYRVSGTNEQFFGPGTRLTVL.

The V and J genes are TRBV7-9 and TRBJ1-5; D possibly corresponds to TRBD1 (6 bases). The CDR3 totals 15 residues. Germline CDR1 reads SEHNR; CDR2 reads FQNEAQ (reference sequence). Trimming took off 4 bases at V and 5 bases at J, with 15 bases between the two ends. This CDR3 is CASSSSGAGDQPQHF. CDR3 bases: TGTGCCAGCAGCTCCTCAGGGGCCGGGGATCAGCCCCAGCATTTT.

V and J are TRBV28 and TRBJ2-1; 7 nucleotides line up with TRBD2. V gave up 6 bases and J gave up 1 base; unmatched junction bases: 3. The CDR3 loop spans 14 amino acids. Germline CDR1 and CDR2: MDHEN and SYDVKM. CDR3: CASSQAGSYNEQFF. In DNA, the CDR3 is TGTGCCAGCAGCCAAGCGGGGTCCTACAATGAGCAGTTCTTC.

V and J are TRBV5-6 and TRBJ2-7, with TRBD1 matching over 9 bases. V trimming: 0 bases; J trimming: 7 bases; junction bases outside the gene matches: 8. The CDR3 sequence is 15 residues long. Germline V gene lookup returns CDR1 SGHDT and CDR2 YYEEEE. The DNA for the CDR3 is TGTGCCAGCAGCTTGGCGGGACAGGGAATTTTAGAGCAGTACTTC. Translating gives CASSLAGQGILEQYF.

In its sample, this clone was seen a few times. J is TRBJ1-1 and V is TRBV5-1; D is possibly TRBD1 (5 bases). Germline V gene sequence: CDR1 SGHRS, CDR2 YFSETQ. This CDR3 has 12 amino acids. V was clipped by 5 bases and J by 4 bases, with 9 bases between them. Here the CDR3 DNA reads TGCGCCAGCAGGCGGGGCGGCACTGAAGCTTTCTTT. Translation: CASRRGGTEAFF.

This rearrangement joins TRBV7-9 to TRBJ2-2; D remains unclear. Trimming shortened V by 1 base and J by 4 bases, and 13 bases separated the two germline ends. The CDR3 sequence is 16 residues long. Germline V gene lookup returns CDR1 SEHNR and CDR2 FQNEAQ (reference sequence). CDR3 amino acids: CASSLGGILGTGELFF. The CDR3 DNA sequence: TGTGCCAGCAGCTTAGGAGGTATCCTGGGCACCGGGGAGCTGTTTTTT. Supplemented by reference TRBV7-9 and TRBJ2-2, the full variable domain reads DTGVSQNPRHKITKRGQNVTFRCDPISEHNRLYWYRQTLGQGPEFLTYFQNEAQLEKSRLLSDRFSAERPKGSFSTLEIQRTEQGDSAMYLCASSLGGILGTGELFFGEGSRLTVL.

The chain uses TRBV6-6 and TRBJ2-5; D remains ambiguous. The CDR3 consists of 13 residues. In germline, CDR1 is MNHNY, CDR2 SVGAGI (reference sequence). V lost 1 base and J 1 base, leaving 4 bases between the germline ends. CDR3: CASSYYSQETQYF. CDR3 in DNA: TGTGCCAGCAGTTACTACAGCCAAGAGACCCAGTACTTC.

V usage is TRBV5-1 and J usage is TRBJ1-1; 7 nucleotides line up with TRBD1. This CDR3 has 16 residues. Germline CDR1 SGHRS, CDR2 YFSETQ. V shed 0 bases and J 1 base; nucleotides not matched to a gene: 6. The CDR3 loop is CASSLVSTGTNTEAFF. The CDR3 DNA reads TGCGCCAGCAGCTTGGTTTCGACAGGGACGAACACTGAAGCTTTCTTT. Full variable domain (rest looked up from reference TRBV5-1 and TRBJ1-1): KAGVTQTPRYLIKTRGQQVTLSCSPISGHRSVSWYQQTPGQGLQFLFEYFSETQRNKGNFPGRFSGRQFSNSRSEMNVSTLELGDSALYLCASSLVSTGTNTEAFFGQGTRLTVV.

The J gene is TRBJ1-5, the V gene TRBV19; D remains ambiguous. CDR1 LNHDA and CDR2 SQIVND come from the germline V gene (reference sequence). Trimming left V 5 bases short and J 6 bases short, with 8 bases between. This CDR3 contains 12 residues. Written as DNA, the CDR3 is TGTGCCAGTAGTTTCCTCAGTCAGCCCCAGCATTTT. Translation: CASSFLSQPQHF.

The V gene is TRBV27, the J gene TRBJ2-7; no clear D. Trimming took 3 bases from V and 6 from J, leaving 9 bases between them. CDR3 length: 12 residues. Germline V gene sequence: CDR1 MNHEY, CDR2 SMNVEV (reference sequence). CDR3 DNA sequence: TGTGCCAGCAGTTTCTCGCACGGCGAGCAGTACTTC. Its translation: CASSFSHGEQYF.

The chain combines TRBV2 with TRBJ1-4; the D gene is possibly TRBD1 (5 bases). This CDR3 spans 16 amino acids. Germline values: CDR1 SNHLY, CDR2 FYNNEI. The V gene lost 6 bases and the J gene lost 2 bases, with 16 bases spanning the gap. For the CDR3, the DNA is TGTGCCAGCAGACACAACCGACAGACCACTAATGAAAAACTGTTTTTT. This codes for CASRHNRQTTNEKLFF. The full variable domain, in which reference TRBV2 and TRBJ1-4 provide the parts outside the CDR3, is EPEVTQTPSHQVTQMGQEVILRCVPISNHLYFYWYRQILGQKVEFLVSFYNNEISEKSEIFDDQFSVERPDGSNFTLKIRSTKLEDSAMYFCASRHNRQTTNEKLFFGSGTQLSVL.

This clone came up a few times. V gene TRBV28 combines with J gene TRBJ2-3; the match to TRBD1 covers 9 bases. The CDR3 loop spans 14 amino acids. Trimming at V came to 6 bases and at J to 3 bases, leaving 4 bases not matched to a gene. Germline V gene sequence: CDR1 MDHEN, CDR2 SYDVKM. CDR3 DNA: TGTGCCAGCAGACGGACAGGGGCAACAGATACGCAGTATTTT. It encodes CASRRTGATDTQYF.

The sample holds a few counts of this clone. CDR3 sequence: CASSPVSGNEQFF. The CDR3 DNA sequence: TGTGCCAGTAGTCCGGTCTCTGGCAATGAGCAGTTCTTC. The chain joins TRBV19 to TRBJ2-1; D call uncertain. Germline assignment: CDR1 LNHDA and CDR2 SQIVND (reference sequence). The CDR3 sequence is 13 residues long. V lost 5 bases to trimming and J lost 6 bases, with 11 bases between them.

The V gene is TRBV16, the J gene TRBJ1-2, with D perhaps TRBD1 (5 bases). Between the trimmed V and J ends, which lost 0 bases and 3 bases, there was a span of 8 bases. Germline CDR1 KGHSY, CDR2 FQNENV. This CDR3 comprises 14 residues. CDR3 coding DNA: TGTGCCAGCAGCCAATCCGACAGACACTATGGCTACACCTTC. This codes for CASSQSDRHYGYTF. Together with reference TRBV16 and TRBJ1-2, the CDR3 gives the full variable domain: GEEVAQTPKHLVRGEGQKAKLYCAPIKGHSYVFWYQQVLKNEFKFLISFQNENVFDETGMPKERFSAKCLPNSPCSLEIQATKLEDSAVYFCASSQSDRHYGYTFGSGTRLTVV.

The J gene is TRBJ2-7, the V gene TRBV7-6, with D maybe TRBD1 (6 bases). The germline V gene encodes CDR1 SGHVS and CDR2 FNYEAQ. The length of the CDR3 is 13 residues. V gave up 2 bases and J gave up 3 bases, with 8 bases separating them. The CDR3 nucleotides are TGTGCCAGCAGCTTACAGGACAGCTACGAGCAGTACTTC. It is translated as CASSLQDSYEQYF.

This chain links TRBV6-1 with TRBJ2-7; D may be TRBD1 (6 bases). The CDR3 runs 16 residues. Germline V gene sequence: CDR1 MNHNS, CDR2 SASEGT. Trimming shortened V by 1 base and J by 3 bases, and 16 bases separated the two germline ends. The CDR3, as DNA: TGTGCCAGCAGTGAAGAAACAGGGCCATCCGTCTACGAGCAGTACTTC. This translates into CASSEETGPSVYEQYF.

This clone was observed a few times. The gene calls are TRBV5-5 and TRBJ1-1; D gene unclear. CDR1 SGHKS and CDR2 YYEKEE come from the germline V gene (reference sequence). Trimming cost V 1 base and J 6 bases, with 4 bases left between them. This CDR3 spans 11 amino acids. CDR3 amino acids: CASSLLAEAFF. The CDR3 region has the DNA TGTGCCAGCAGCTTGTTAGCTGAAGCTTTCTTT.

This sequence joins TRBV4-2 and TRBJ1-2; TRBD1 might be the D (6 bases). CDR1 and CDR2 (germline): LGHNA, YNFKEQ. The CDR3 runs 15 residues. The V and J ends lost 0 bases and 2 bases respectively, with 10 bases between them. In DNA form, the CDR3 reads TGTGCCAGCAGCCAAGATGGGGGCGAAAACTATGGCTACACCTTC. Its translation is CASSQDGGENYGYTF.

The chain uses TRBV7-3 and TRBJ1-1; no firm D call. The CDR3 loop spans 13 amino acids. Deletions cut 3 bases from V and 1 base from J, with 6 bases between. Per germline, CDR1 SGHTA and CDR2 FQGTGA. CDR3 sequence: CASSLNGNTEAFF. Written as DNA, the CDR3 is TGTGCCAGCAGCTTGAACGGGAACACTGAAGCTTTCTTT.

This clone has just a few counts. The same CDR3 is also encoded by other DNA sequences in this sample. The rearrangement uses TRBV7-2 and TRBJ2-2; possibly TRBD2 for D (6 bases). Germline V gene lookup returns CDR1 SGHTA and CDR2 FQGNSA. The CDR3 is 15 residues long. The V gene lost 3 bases and the J gene lost 3 bases, with 11 bases spanning the gap. CDR3 residues: CASSLNWGDTGELFF. CDR3 DNA: TGTGCCAGCAGCTTGAATTGGGGGGACACCGGGGAGCTGTTTTTT.

The chain is built from TRBV9 and TRBJ2-1, with D possibly TRBD2 on 5 matching bases. The CDR3 sequence is 16 residues long. In germline, CDR1 is SGDLS, CDR2 YYNGEE. Deletions cut 0 bases from V and 0 bases from J, with 10 bases between. The CDR3 reads CASSVVGGSSYNEQFF. CDR3 in DNA: TGTGCCAGCAGCGTAGTAGGTGGGAGCTCCTACAATGAGCAGTTCTTC.

The CDR3 loop is CASSLDRPGSLGGNEQFF. CDR3 sequence (DNA): TGTGCCAGCAGTTTAGATCGGCCAGGGTCCCTGGGAGGCAATGAGCAGTTCTTC. This chain links TRBV4-2 with TRBJ2-1, with D perhaps matching TRBD2 (6 bases). This CDR3 is built from 18 residues. The germline gives CDR1 LGHNA, CDR2 YNFKEQ. Trimming stripped 6 bases from V and 6 bases from J, with 27 bases between.

The chain has TRBV19 and TRBJ1-5; 7 bases fit TRBD1. The CDR3 totals 16 residues. Per germline, CDR1 LNHDA and CDR2 SQIVND (reference sequence). V was clipped by 4 bases and J by 6 bases; unmatched bases: 12. The CDR3 DNA sequence: TGTGCCAGTAGTAAGCCCGGGAGGGGGCGCGGTCAGCCCCAGCATTTT. Protein sequence: CASSKPGRGRGQPQHF.

The chain couples TRBV27 to TRBJ2-5; TRBD2 matches at 7 bases. Germline values: CDR1 MNHEY, CDR2 SMNVEV (reference sequence). V dropped 5 bases and J dropped 2; count of bases not matched to a gene: 5. This CDR3 is built from 14 residues. The CDR3 sequence is CASSTGGRQETQYF. The CDR3 DNA is TGTGCCAGCAGTACGGGGGGTCGGCAAGAGACCCAGTACTTC.

This chain links TRBV2 with TRBJ2-4; 8 bases fit TRBD1. Germline CDR1 SNHLY, CDR2 FYNNEI. V dropped 8 bases and J dropped 9; count of bases not matched to a gene: 15. The CDR3 covers 15 residues. The CDR3 coding sequence is TGTGCCAGCGGGGGGATGGGGACAGGCAATATCATTCAGTACTTC. Translation gives CASGGMGTGNIIQYF.

This clone has only one observation. The chain has TRBV4-2 and TRBJ1-5, with D uncertain. The CDR3 contains 16 residues. Trimming took off 3 bases at V and 6 bases at J, with 18 bases between the two ends. Germline assignment: CDR1 LGHNA and CDR2 YNFKEQ. CDR3 coding DNA: TGTGCCAGCAGCCATTCGACGGCGGTACGCGGTCAGCCCCAGCATTTT. This sequence encodes CASSHSTAVRGQPQHF.

The CDR3 is CASSIRGGRPSSGRENIQYF. Here the CDR3 DNA reads TGTGCCAGTAGTATTAGAGGTGGGCGGCCTTCGAGCGGGAGGGAAAACATTCAGTACTTC. This rearrangement joins TRBV19 to TRBJ2-4; TRBD2 matches 10 bases. Per the germline V gene, CDR1 is LNHDA and CDR2 is SQIVND (reference sequence). With 3 bases clipped from V and 5 bases from J, the junction kept 19 bases outside the gene matches. CDR3 size: 20 residues.

The chain uses TRBV30 and TRBJ1-1; 10 bases are a match to TRBD1. V shed 0 bases, J shed 4 bases, and the junction held 2 bases outside the gene matches. The germline V gene encodes CDR1 GTSNPN and CDR2 SVGIG (reference sequence). The CDR3 extends over 14 amino acids. The CDR3 spells CAWSVRTGGTEAFF. The CDR3 DNA sequence: TGTGCCTGGAGTGTTCGGACAGGGGGCACTGAAGCTTTCTTT.

The V and J genes are TRBV11-3 and TRBJ2-2, with D maybe TRBD1 (5 bases). Looked up from germline, CDR1 is SGHNT and CDR2 is YENEEA. CDR3 length: 16 amino acids. V lost 1 base and J 6 bases, leaving 15 bases between the germline ends. CDR3 region: CASSLGGSENAGELFF. The CDR3 region has the DNA TGTGCCAGCAGCTTAGGGGGCAGTGAAAACGCCGGGGAGCTGTTTTTT.

The chain is built from TRBV15 and TRBJ2-7, with a tentative D call TRBD1 (5 bases). Germline V lookup: CDR1 LNHNV, CDR2 YYDKDF (reference sequence). The CDR3 length is 14 residues. Trimming removed 2 bases at V and 2 bases at J, with 10 bases between. In DNA form, the CDR3 reads TGTGCCACCAGCAGATCTTGGGGCCCCTACGAGCAGTACTTC. Protein product: CATSRSWGPYEQYF.